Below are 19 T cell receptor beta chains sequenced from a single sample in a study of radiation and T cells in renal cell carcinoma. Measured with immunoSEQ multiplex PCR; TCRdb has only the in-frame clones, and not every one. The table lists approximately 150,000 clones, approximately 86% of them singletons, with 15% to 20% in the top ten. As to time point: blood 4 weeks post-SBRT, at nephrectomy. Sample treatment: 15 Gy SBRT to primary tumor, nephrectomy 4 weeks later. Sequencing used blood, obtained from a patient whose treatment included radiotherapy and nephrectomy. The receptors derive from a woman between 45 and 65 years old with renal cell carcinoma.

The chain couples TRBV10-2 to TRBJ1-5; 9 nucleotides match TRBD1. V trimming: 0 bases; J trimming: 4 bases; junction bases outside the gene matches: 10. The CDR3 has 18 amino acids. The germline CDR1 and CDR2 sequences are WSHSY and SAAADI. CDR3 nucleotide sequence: TGCGCCAGCAGTGAGTCGGGGGTAGGACAGGGGAGAAATCAGCCCCAGCATTTT. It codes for CASSESGVGQGRNQPQHF.

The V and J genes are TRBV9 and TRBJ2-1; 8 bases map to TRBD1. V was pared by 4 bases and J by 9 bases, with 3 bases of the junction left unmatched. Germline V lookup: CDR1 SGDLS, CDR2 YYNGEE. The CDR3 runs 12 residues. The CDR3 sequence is CASSPDRGEQFF. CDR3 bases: TGTGCCAGCAGCCCCGACAGGGGTGAGCAGTTCTTC.

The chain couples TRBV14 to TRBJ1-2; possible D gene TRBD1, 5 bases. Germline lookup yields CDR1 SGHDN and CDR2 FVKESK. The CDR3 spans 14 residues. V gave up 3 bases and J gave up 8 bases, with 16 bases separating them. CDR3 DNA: TGTGCCAGCAGCCAGAGTTTCAAGGGGTTCGGCTACACCTTC. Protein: CASSQSFKGFGYTF. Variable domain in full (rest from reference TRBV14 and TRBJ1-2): EAGVTQFPSHSVIEKGQTVTLRCDPISGHDNLYWYRRVMGKEIKFLLHFVKESKQDESGMPNNRFLAERTGGTYSTLKVQPAELEDSGVYFCASSQSFKGFGYTFGSGTRLTVV.

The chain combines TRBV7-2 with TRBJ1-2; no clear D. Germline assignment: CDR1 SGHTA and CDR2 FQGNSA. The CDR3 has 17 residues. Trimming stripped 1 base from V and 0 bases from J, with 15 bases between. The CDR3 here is CASSLVGGQQSNYGYTF. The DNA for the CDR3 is TGTGCCAGCAGCTTAGTGGGCGGCCAGCAATCTAACTATGGCTACACCTTC. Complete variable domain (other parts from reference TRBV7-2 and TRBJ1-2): GAGVSQSPSNKVTEKGKDVELRCDPISGHTALYWYRQSLGQGLEFLIYFQGNSAPDKSGLPSDRFSAERTGGSVSTLTIQRTQQEDSAVYLCASSLVGGQQSNYGYTFGSGTRLTVV.

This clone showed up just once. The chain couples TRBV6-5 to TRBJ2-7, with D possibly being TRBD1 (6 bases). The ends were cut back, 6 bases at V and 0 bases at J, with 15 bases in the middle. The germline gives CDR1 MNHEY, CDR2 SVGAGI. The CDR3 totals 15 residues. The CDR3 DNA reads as TGTGCCAGCAGCCAGGGGCGTTTCATCTCCTACGAGCAGTACTTC. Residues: CASSQGRFISYEQYF.

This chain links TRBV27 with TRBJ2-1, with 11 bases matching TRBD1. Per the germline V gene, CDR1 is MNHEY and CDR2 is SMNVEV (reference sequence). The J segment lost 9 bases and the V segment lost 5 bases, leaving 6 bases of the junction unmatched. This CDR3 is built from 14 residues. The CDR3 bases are TGTGCCAGCAGTCAGGACAGGGGGCAGAGTGAGCAGTTCTTC. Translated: CASSQDRGQSEQFF.

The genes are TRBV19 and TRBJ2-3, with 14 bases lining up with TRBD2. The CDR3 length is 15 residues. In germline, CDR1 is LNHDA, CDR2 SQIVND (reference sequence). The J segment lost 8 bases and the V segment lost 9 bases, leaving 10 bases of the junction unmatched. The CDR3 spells CASGGLAGVSVTQYF. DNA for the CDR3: TGTGCCAGCGGGGGACTAGCGGGAGTCAGTGTTACGCAGTATTTT.

The CDR3 DNA sequence: TGTGCCAGCAGCTTAGGGGGCCCCCTCGAGCAGTACTTC. This codes for CASSLGGPLEQYF. This chain uses TRBV5-6 with TRBJ2-7; 7 bases are shared with TRBD1. Per germline, CDR1 SGHDT and CDR2 YYEEEE. V shed 2 bases and J 6 bases; nucleotides not matched to a gene: 5. The CDR3 is made up of 13 amino acids. Drawing the rest from reference TRBV5-6 and TRBJ2-7, the complete variable domain is DAGVTQSPTHLIKTRGQQVTLRCSPKSGHDTVSWYQQALGQGPQFIFQYYEEEERQRGNFPDRFSGHQFPNYSSELNVNALLLGDSALYLCASSLGGPLEQYFGPGTRLTVT.

The chain's CDR3 is CASSLLAGFLETQYF. The DNA of the CDR3 is TGTGCCAGCAGCTTGCTAGCGGGATTTCTTGAGACCCAGTACTTC. The V gene is TRBV7-2, the J gene TRBJ2-5; TRBD2 matches at 9 bases. V was pared by 3 bases and J by 5 bases, with 7 bases of the junction left unmatched. Looked up from germline, CDR1 is SGHTA and CDR2 is FQGNSA. There are 15 residues in the CDR3.

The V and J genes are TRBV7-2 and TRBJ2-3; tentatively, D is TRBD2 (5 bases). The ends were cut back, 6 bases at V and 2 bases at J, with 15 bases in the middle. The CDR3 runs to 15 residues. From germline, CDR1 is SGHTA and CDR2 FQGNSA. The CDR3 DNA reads TGTGCCAGCAGGGTAAAGCGGCTAAACACAGATACGCAGTATTTT. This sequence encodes CASRVKRLNTDTQYF.

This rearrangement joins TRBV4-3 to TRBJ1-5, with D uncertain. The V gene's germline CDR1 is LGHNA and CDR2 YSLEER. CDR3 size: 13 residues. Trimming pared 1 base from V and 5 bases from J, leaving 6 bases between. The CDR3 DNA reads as TGCGCCAGCAGCCAAGCTCGGGATCAGCCCCAGCATTTT. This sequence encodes CASSQARDQPQHF.

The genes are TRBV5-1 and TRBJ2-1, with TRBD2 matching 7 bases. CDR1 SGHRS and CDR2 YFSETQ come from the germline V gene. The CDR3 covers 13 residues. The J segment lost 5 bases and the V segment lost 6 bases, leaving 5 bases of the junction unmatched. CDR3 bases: TGCGCCAGCATGGAGCTAGCGGACAATGAGCAGTTCTTC. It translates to CASMELADNEQFF.

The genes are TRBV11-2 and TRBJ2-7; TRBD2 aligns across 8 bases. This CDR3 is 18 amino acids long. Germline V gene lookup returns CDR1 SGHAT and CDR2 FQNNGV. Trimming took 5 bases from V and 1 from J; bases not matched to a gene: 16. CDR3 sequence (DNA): TGTGCCAGCAGCCCCGTCCGCAGAGGGCGGGGGGTTTCCTACGAGCAGTACTTC. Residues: CASSPVRRGRGVSYEQYF.

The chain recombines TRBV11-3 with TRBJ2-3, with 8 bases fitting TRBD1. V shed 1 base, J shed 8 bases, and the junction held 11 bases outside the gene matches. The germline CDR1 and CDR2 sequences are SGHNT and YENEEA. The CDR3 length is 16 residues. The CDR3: CASSLVGTGGSATQYF. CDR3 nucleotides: TGTGCCAGCAGCTTAGTAGGAACAGGGGGTTCAGCTACGCAGTATTTT.

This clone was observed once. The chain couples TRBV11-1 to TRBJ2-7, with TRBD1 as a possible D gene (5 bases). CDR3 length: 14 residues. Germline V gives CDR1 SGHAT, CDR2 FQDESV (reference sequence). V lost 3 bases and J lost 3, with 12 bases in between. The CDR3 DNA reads TGTGCCAGCAGCTTCGGACACGGAGACTACGAGCAGTACTTC. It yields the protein CASSFGHGDYEQYF.

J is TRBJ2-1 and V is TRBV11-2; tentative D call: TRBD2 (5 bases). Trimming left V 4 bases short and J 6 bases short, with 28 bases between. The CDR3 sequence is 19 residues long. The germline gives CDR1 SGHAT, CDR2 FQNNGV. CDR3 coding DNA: TGTGCCAGCAGCTCAGACCTAAACGGATGGCGGGCTAACTTCAATGAGCAGTTCTTC. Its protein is CASSSDLNGWRANFNEQFF. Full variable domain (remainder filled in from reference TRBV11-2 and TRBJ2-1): EAGVAQSPRYKIIEKRQSVAFWCNPISGHATLYWYQQILGQGPKLLIQFQNNGVVDDSQLPKDRFSAERLKGVDSTLKIQPAKLEDSAVYLCASSSDLNGWRANFNEQFFGPGTRLTVL.

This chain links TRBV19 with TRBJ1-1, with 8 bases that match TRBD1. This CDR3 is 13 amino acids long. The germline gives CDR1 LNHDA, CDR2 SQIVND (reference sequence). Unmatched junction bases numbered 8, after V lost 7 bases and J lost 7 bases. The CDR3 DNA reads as TGTGCCAGTACATACCGGGACAGGCGTGAAGCTTTCTTT. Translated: CASTYRDRREAFF.

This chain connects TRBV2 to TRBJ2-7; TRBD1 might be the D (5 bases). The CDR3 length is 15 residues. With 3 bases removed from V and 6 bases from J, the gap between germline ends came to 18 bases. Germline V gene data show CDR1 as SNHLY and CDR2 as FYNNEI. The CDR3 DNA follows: TGTGCCAGCAGTGATGCCAGGGTAATGCCAAGCGAGCAGTACTTC. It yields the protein CASSDARVMPSEQYF.

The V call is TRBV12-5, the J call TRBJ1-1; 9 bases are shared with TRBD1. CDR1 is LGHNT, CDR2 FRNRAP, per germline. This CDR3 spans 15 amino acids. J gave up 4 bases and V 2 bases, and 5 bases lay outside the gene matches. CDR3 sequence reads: CASGLFYRGRTEAFF. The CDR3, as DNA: TGTGCTAGTGGTTTGTTCTACAGGGGGCGCACTGAAGCTTTCTTT.